The T cell receptor (beta chain) described here comes from a study of T cell responses to AZD1222 COVID-19 vaccine (dated by TCRdb to the early 2020s). Background on the whole study: TCR sequencing covered about 230 trial participants: 200 to 220 given two doses of AZD1222 and about 26 given two doses of MenACWY control vaccine. Enrollment into the trials was organized by age into subgroups of 18-55, 56-69 and 70-plus years, and those subgroups contained roughly 160, 29 and 62 TCR-sequenced participants, respectively.

The CDR3, cysteine through phenylalanine, is 14 amino acids long. Just CDR3 DNA is preserved here, 42 bases in frame from base 1. V gives up 3 bases and J gives up 4 bases, and the segment between their germline ends measures 9 bases. The germline V gene encodes CDR1 SGHAT and CDR2 FQNNGV. The research as a whole found: The 56-69-year group was small, and its depth increase did not reach significance, likely because of low power. Only a handful of AZD1222 recipients were SARS-CoV-2 seropositive at baseline, limiting conclusions about previously exposed vaccinees. The vaccine-associated CD4 TCRs covered the entire spike protein, and the dominant responses fell in regions 160-218 and 743-854. Epitopes outside the regions mutated in the B.1.351 and B.1.1.7 variants were reportedly recognized by nearly half of the unique spike-specific TCRs. After two AZD1222 doses, spike-specific TCR breadth and depth were significantly higher than at day 0 and than in MenACWY recipients. Participants were mostly white British, with more females than males. The authors suggested clonal diversity may have been underestimated. Because no day 14 peak-response samples were available, the repertoires could be characterized only after the peak T cell response.

The CDR3 regions of human TCRbeta chains were analyzed by immunosequencing. The paper's processing steps were these. TCRs in the repertoires were compared against a reference library of SARS-CoV-2-specific TCRs that had been generated with the MIRA antigen-specificity platform. Breadth was defined as the fraction of unique TCRs that were SARS-CoV-2-associated. Depth was defined as the fraction of total T cells that were SARS-CoV-2-associated. Using the MIRA data, each spike-specific TCR was mapped to the spike region that the TCR reacts to and placed in a CD4 or CD8 class. Log10-transformed breadth and depth values were compared by one-way ANOVA with Sidak's multiple comparisons tests. In its TCRdb copy, this immuneACCESS table keeps in-frame sequences only and misses some clones. Where compared with another copy, unresolved V genes explain less than half of these, and the others have no known cause. That table is the source of V, J and clone size, and D and trimming were worked out from the DNA. This sample lists roughly 150,000 clones; approximately 92% were detected once. The ten largest clones take up approximately 6.8% of the sample.

This clone appeared once. It has no known antigen specificity. Base qualities are missing; no much larger clone stands one base away. The sample's time point, from its label and the paper: about 28 days (+/-7) after the second vaccine dose. AZD1222 recipients with second doses at about 4 weeks or about 12 weeks were pooled, because spike-specific TCR depth and breadth did not differ between schedules. Vaccinee samples were obtained from the UK trials COV001 and COV002, which included a single-blind randomized controlled phase 2/3 trial of AZD1222 (ChAdOx1 nCoV-19) in healthy adults. For TCRbeta chain sequencing, PBMC samples were collected from trial participants at day 0 and at day 28 after the second dose.

The chain is encoded by TRBV11-2 joined to TRBJ1-4; the D gene is perhaps TRBD1, on 5 matching bases. The specimen was peripheral blood, collected 28 days after the second AZD1222 dose. The TCR was taken from an adult who received the AZD1222 COVID-19 vaccine. The DNA reads as follows: TGTGCCAGCAGCTTGGGGGTATTTAATGAAAAACTGTTTTTT. The resulting protein is CASSLGVFNEKLFF.